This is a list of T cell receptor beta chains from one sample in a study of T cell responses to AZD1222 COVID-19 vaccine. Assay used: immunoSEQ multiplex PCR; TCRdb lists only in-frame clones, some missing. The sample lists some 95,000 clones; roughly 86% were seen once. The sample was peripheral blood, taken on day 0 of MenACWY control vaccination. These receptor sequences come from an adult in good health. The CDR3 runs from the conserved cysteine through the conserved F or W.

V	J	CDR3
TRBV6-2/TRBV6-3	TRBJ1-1	CASSTGQVNTEAFF
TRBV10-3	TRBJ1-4	CAITNLPNEKLFF
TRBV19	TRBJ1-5	CASTPGRFNQPQHF
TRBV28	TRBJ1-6	CATGTETGVGGNSPLHF
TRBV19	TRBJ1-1	CASSWGLFEAFF
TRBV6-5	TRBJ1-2	CASSSQGSGYTF
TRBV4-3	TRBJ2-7	CASSQGAPGGREQYF
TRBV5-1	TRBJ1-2	CASTPDSSNYGYTF
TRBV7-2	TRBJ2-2	CASSISGGAPGELFF
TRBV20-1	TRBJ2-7	CSARDSNSPYF
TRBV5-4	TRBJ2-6	CASSVDRVGLSGANVLTF
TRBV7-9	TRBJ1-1	CASRQGNTEAFF
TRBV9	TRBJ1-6	CASSQGQGVVSPLHF
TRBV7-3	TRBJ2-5	CASSLGGAPQETQYF
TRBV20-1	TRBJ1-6	CSALGDSPLHF
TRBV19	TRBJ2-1	CASSLTISGTAHNEQFF
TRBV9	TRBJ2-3	CASSVEGGTGTRDTQYF
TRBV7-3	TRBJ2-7	CASSSGPWGEQYF
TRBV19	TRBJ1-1	CASSIVAGGTEAFF
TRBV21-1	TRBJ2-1	CASSKEGSYNEQFF
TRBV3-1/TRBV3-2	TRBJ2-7	CASSHWGGEQYF